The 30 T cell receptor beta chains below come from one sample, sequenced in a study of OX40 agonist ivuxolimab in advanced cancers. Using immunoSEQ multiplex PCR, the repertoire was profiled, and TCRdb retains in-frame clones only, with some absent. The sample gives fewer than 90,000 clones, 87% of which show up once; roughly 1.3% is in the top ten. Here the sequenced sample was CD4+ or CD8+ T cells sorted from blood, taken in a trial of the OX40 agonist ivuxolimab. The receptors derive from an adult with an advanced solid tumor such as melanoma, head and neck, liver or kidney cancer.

The CDR3 DNA is TGTGCCAGCAGCCCAGGCACACAAGAGACCCAGTACTTC. Encoded protein: CASSPGTQETQYF. The chain employs TRBV11-2 and TRBJ2-5, with D uncertain. Germline assignment: CDR1 SGHAT and CDR2 FQNNGV. V dropped 5 bases and J dropped 2 bases, with 9 bases sitting between them. The CDR3 is made up of 13 amino acids.

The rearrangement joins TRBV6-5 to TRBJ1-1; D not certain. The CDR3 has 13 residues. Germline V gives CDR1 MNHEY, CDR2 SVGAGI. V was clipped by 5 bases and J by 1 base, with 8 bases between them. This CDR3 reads CASSERENTEAFF. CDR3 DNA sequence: TGTGCCAGCAGTGAACGGGAGAACACTGAAGCTTTCTTT.

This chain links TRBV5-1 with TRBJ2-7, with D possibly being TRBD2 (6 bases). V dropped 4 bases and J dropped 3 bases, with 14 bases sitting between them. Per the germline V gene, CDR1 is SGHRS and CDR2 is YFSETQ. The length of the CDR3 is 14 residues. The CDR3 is CASSGSGLGYEQYF. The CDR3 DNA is TGCGCCAGCAGCGGATCGGGACTCGGCTACGAGCAGTACTTC.

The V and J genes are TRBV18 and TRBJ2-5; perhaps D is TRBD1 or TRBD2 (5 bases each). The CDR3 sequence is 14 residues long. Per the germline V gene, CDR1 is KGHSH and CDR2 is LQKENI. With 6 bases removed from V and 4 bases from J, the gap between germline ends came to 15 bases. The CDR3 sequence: CASSGDAGPETQYF. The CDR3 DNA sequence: TGTGCCAGCTCCGGGGACGCAGGGCCAGAGACCCAGTACTTC.

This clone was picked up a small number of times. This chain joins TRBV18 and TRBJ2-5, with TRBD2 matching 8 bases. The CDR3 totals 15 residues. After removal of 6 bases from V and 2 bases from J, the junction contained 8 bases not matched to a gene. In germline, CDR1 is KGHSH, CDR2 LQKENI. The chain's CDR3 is CASSTTGTRQETQYF. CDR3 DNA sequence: TGTGCCAGCTCGACTACCGGGACTAGGCAAGAGACCCAGTACTTC. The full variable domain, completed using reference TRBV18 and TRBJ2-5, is NAGVMQNPRHLVRRRGQEARLRCSPMKGHSHVYWYRQLPEEGLKFMVYLQKENIIDESGMPKERFSAEFPKEGPSILRIQQVVRGDSAAYFCASSTTGTRQETQYFGPGTRLLVL.

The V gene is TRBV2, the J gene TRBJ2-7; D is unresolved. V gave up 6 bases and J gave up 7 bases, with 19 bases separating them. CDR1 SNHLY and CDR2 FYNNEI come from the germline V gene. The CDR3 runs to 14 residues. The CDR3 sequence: CASRPGLNTWEQYF. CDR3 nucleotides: TGTGCCAGCAGGCCGGGCCTCAATACGTGGGAGCAGTACTTC.

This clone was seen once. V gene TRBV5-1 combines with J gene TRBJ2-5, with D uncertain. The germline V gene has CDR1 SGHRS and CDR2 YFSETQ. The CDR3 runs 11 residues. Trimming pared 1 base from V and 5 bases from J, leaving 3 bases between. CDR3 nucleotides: TGCGCCAGCAGCTTGCGGGAGACCCAGTACTTC. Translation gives CASSLRETQYF.

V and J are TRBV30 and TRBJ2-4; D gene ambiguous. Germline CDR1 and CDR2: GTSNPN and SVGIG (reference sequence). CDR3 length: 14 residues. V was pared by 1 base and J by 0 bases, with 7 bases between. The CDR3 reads CAWSDNRAKNIQYF. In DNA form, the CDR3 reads TGTGCCTGGAGTGACAACCGAGCCAAAAACATTCAGTACTTC.

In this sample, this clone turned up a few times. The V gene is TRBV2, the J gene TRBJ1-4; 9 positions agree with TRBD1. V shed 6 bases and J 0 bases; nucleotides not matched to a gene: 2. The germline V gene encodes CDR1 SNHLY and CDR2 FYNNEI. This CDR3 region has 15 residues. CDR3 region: CASSRQGATNEKLFF. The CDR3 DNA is TGTGCCAGCAGCCGACAGGGGGCAACTAATGAAAAACTGTTTTTT.

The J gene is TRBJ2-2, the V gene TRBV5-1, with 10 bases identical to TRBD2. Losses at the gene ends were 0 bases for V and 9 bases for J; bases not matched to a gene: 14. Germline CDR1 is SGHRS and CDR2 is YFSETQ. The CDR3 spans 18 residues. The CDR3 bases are TGCGCCAGCAGCTTGGCGGCTAGCGGGAGCGTTGGGGAAAGGGAGCTGTTTTTT. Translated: CASSLAASGSVGERELFF.

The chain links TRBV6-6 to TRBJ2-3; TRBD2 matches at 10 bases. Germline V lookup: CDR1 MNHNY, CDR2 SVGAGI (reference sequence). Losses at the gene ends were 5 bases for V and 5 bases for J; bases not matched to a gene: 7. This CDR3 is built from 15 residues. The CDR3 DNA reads TGTGCCAGCAGTGGGACTAGCGTTGGGGTAGATACGCAGTATTTT. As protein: CASSGTSVGVDTQYF.

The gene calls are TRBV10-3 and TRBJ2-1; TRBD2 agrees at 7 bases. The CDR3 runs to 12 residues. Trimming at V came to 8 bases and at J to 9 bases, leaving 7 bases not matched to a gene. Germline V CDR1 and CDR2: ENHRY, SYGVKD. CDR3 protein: CAIGAGEAEQFF. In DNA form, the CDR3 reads TGTGCCATCGGCGCGGGGGAGGCTGAGCAGTTCTTC.

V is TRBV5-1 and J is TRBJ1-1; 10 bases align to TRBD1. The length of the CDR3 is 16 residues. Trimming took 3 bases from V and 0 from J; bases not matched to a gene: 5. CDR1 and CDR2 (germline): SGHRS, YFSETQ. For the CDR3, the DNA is TGCGCCAGCAGCTCCGGGACAGGGGTCCTGAACACTGAAGCTTTCTTT. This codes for CASSSGTGVLNTEAFF.

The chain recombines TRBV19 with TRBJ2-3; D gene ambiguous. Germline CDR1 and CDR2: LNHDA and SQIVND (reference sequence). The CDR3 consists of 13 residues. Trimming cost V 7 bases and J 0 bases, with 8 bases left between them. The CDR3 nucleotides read TGTGCCAGTAAGGTATCTAGCACAGATACGCAGTATTTT. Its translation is CASKVSSTDTQYF.

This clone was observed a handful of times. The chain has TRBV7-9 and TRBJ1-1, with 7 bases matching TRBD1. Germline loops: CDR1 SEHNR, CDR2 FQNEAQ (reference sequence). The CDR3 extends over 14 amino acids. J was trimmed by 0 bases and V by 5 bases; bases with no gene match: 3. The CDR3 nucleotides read TGTGCCAGCAGCCCGGGACAGATGAACACTGAAGCTTTCTTT. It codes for CASSPGQMNTEAFF.

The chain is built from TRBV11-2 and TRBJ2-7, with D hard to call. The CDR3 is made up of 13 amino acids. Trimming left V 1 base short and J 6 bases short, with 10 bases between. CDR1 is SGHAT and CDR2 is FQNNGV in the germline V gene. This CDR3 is CASSLASVREQYF. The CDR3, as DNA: TGTGCCAGCAGCTTAGCCTCTGTCCGCGAGCAGTACTTC.

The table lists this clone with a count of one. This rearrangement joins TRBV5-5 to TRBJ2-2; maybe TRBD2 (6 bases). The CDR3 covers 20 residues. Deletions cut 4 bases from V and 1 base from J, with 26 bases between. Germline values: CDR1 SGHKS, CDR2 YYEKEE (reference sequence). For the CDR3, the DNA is TGTGCCAGCAGCGGCGGGATTCCCCTAACCCTCCACCTGAACACCGGGGAGCTGTTTTTT. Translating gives CASSGGIPLTLHLNTGELFF. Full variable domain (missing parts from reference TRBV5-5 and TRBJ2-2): DAGVTQSPTHLIKTRGQQVTLRCSPISGHKSVSWYQQVLGQGPQFIFQYYEKEERGRGNFPDRFSARQFPNYSSELNVNALLLGDSALYLCASSGGIPLTLHLNTGELFFGEGSRLTVL.

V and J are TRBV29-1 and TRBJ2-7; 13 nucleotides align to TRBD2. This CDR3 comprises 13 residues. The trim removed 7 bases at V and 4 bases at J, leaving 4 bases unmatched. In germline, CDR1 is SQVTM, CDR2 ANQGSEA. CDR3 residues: CSALTSGGYEQYF. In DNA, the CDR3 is TGCAGCGCACTGACTAGCGGGGGGTACGAGCAGTACTTC.

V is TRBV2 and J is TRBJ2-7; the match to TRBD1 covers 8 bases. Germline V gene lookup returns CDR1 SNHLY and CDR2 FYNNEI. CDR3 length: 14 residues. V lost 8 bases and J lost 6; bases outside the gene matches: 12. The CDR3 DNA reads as TGTGCCAGCGGCGGTCGAACAGACAGGGGCGAGCAGTACTTC. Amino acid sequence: CASGGRTDRGEQYF.

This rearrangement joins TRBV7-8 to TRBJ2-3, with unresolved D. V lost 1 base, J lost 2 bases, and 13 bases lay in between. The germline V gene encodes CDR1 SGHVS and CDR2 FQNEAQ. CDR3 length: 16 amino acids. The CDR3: CASSLGSTALTDTQYF. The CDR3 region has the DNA TGTGCCAGCAGCTTAGGTAGCACAGCCCTCACAGATACGCAGTATTTT.

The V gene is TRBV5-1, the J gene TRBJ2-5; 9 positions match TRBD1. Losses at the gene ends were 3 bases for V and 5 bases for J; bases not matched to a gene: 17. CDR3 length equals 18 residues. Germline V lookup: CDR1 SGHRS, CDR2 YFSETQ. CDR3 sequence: CASSSPIPGTGFSETQYF. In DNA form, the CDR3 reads TGCGCCAGCAGCTCACCGATCCCCGGGACAGGGTTCTCTGAGACCCAGTACTTC.

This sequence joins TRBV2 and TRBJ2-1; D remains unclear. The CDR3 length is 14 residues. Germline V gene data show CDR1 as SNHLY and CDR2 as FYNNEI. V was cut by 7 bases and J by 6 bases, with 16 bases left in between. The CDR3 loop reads CASISGQLGNEQFF. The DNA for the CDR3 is TGTGCCAGCATCTCCGGGCAACTCGGCAATGAGCAGTTCTTC.

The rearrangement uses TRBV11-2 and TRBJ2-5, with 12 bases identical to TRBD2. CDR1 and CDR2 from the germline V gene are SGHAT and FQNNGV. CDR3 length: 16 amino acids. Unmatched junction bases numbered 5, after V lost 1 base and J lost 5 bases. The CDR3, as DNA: TGTGCCAGCAGCTTAGGGATCACTAGCGGGGGGGAGACCCAGTACTTC. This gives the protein CASSLGITSGGETQYF.

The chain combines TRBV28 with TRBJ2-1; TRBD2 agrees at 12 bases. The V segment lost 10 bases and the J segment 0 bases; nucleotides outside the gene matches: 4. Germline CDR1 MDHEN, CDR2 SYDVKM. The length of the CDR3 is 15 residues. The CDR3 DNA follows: TGTGCCATCCTAGCGGGAGGGAGCTCCTACAATGAGCAGTTCTTC. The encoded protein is CAILAGGSSYNEQFF.

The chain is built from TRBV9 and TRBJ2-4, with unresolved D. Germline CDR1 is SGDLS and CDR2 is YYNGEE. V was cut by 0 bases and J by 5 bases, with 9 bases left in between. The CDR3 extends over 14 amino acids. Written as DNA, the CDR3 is TGTGCCAGCAGCGTAGCCAGCTCCCAAAACATTCAGTACTTC. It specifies CASSVASSQNIQYF.

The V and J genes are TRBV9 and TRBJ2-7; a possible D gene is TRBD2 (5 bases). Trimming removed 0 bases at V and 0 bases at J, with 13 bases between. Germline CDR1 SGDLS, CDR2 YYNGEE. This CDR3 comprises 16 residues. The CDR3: CASSVAEGLDSYEQYF. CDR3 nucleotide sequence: TGTGCCAGCAGCGTAGCCGAAGGACTCGACTCCTACGAGCAGTACTTC.

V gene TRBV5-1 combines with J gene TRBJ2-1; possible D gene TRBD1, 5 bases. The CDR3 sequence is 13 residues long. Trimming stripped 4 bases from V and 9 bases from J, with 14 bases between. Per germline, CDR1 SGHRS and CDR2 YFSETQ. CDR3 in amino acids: CASSQGARTEQFF. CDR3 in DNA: TGCGCCAGCAGCCAGGGCGCCCGGACTGAGCAGTTCTTC.

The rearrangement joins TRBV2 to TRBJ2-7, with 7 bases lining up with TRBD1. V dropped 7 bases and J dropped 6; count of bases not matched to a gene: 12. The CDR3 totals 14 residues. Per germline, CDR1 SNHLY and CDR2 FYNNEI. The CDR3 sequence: CASKKGQATGEQYF. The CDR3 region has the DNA TGTGCCAGCAAGAAAGGACAGGCCACGGGCGAGCAGTACTTC.

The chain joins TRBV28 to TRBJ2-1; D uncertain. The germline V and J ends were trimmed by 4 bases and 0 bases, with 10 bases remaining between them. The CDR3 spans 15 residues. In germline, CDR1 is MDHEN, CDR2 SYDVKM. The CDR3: CASSSRLVSYNEQFF. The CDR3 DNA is TGTGCCAGCAGTTCCAGACTGGTCTCCTACAATGAGCAGTTCTTC.

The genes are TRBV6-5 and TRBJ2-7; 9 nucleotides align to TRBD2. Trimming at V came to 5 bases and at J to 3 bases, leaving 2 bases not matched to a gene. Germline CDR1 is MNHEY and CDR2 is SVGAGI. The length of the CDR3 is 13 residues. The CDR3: CASSETSGYEQYF. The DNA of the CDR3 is TGTGCCAGCAGTGAGACTAGCGGCTACGAGCAGTACTTC.